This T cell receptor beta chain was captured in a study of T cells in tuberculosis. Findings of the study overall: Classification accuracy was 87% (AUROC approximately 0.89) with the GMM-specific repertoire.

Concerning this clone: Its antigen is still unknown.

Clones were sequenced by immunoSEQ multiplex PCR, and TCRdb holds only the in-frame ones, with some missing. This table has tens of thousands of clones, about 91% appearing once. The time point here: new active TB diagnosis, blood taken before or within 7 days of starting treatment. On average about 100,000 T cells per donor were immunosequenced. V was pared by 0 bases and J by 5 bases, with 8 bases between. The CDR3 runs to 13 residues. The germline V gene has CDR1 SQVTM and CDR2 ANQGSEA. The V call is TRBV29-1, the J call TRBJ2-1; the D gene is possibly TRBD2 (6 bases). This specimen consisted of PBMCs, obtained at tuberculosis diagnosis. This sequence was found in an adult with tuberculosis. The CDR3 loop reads CSVEEQRDNEQFF. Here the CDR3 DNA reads TGCAGCGTTGAAGAACAGCGGGACAATGAGCAGTTCTTC.